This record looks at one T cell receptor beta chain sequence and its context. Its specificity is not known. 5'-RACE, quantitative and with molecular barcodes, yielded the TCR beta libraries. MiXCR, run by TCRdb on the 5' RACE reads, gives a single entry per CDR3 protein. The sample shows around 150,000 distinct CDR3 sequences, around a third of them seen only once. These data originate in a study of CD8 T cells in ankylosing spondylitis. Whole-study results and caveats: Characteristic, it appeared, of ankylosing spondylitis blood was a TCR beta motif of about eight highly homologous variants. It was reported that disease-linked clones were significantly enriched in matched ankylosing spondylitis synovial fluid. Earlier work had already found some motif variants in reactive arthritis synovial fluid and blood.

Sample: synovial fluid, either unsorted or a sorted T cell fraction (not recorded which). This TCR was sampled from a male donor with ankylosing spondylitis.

CDR3 DNA: TGTGCCAGCAGCCCTTGGCCCTCGCGCGATGAGCAGTTCTTC. It is translated as CASSPWPSRDEQFF. The V gene is TRBV7-9, the J gene TRBJ2-1; no clear D. Trimming stripped 5 bases from V and 8 bases from J, with 16 bases between. The CDR3 has 14 amino acids. The germline gives CDR1 SEHNR, CDR2 FQNEAQ (reference sequence).